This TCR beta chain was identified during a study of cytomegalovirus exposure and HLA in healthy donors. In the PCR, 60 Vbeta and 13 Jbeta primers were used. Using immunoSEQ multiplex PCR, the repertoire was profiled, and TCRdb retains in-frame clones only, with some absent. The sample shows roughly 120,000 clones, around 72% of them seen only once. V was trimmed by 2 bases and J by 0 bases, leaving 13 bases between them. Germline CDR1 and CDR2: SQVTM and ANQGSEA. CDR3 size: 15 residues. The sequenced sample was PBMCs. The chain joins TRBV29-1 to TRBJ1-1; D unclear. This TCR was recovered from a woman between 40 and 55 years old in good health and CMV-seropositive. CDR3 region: CSVERPRGMNTEAFF. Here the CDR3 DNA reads TGCAGCGTTGAACGCCCGCGCGGGATGAACACTGAAGCTTTCTTT. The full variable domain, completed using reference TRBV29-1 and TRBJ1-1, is SAVISQKPSRDICQRGTSLTIQCQVDSQVTMMFWYRQQPGQSLTLIATANQGSEATYESGFVIDKFPISRPNLTFSTLTVSNMSPEDSSIYLCSVERPRGMNTEAFFGQGTRLTVV.